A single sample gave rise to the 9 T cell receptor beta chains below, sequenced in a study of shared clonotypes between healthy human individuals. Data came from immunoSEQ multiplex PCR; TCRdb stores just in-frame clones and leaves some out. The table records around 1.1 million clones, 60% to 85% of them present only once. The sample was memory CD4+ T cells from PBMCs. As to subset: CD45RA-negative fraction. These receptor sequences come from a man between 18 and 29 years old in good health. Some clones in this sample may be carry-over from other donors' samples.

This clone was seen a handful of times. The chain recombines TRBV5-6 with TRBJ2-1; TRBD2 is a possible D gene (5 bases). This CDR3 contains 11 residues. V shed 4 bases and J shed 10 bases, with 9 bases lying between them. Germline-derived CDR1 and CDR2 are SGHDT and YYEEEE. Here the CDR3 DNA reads TGTGCCAGCAGCCAACTAGTAGAGCAGTTCTTC. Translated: CASSQLVEQFF.

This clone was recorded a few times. CDR3 nucleotides: TGTGCCTGTCGCCCGGGAGCGGCCGGGGAGCTGTTTTTT. Residues: CACRPGAAGELFF. The chain employs TRBV30 and TRBJ2-2; tentative D call: TRBD2 (6 bases). The germline V gene has CDR1 GTSNPN and CDR2 SVGIG (reference sequence). The V gene lost 6 bases and the J gene lost 6 bases, with 14 bases spanning the gap. This CDR3 contains 13 residues.

CDR3: CASSLGVGTGTYEQYF. CDR3 sequence (DNA): TGCGCCAGCAGCTTGGGCGTCGGGACAGGCACCTACGAGCAGTACTTC. This chain links TRBV5-1 with TRBJ2-7; TRBD1 aligns across 8 bases. V dropped 0 bases and J dropped 2; count of bases not matched to a gene: 7. Germline V CDR1 and CDR2: SGHRS, YFSETQ. This CDR3 is built from 16 residues.

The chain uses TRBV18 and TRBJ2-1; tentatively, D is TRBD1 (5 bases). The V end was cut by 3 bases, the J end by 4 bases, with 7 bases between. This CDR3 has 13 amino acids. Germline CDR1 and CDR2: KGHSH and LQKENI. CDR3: CASSPGRYNEQFF. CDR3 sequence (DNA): TGTGCCAGCTCACCGGGGCGGTACAATGAGCAGTTCTTC.

The CDR3 coding sequence is TGTGCCAGCCGGAACACCGGGGAGCTGTTTTTT. This encodes CASRNTGELFF. The chain links TRBV25-1 to TRBJ2-2; no definite D call. Germline-derived CDR1 and CDR2 are MGHDK and SYGVNS. V dropped 8 bases and J dropped 1 base, with 2 bases sitting between them. The CDR3 is made up of 11 amino acids.

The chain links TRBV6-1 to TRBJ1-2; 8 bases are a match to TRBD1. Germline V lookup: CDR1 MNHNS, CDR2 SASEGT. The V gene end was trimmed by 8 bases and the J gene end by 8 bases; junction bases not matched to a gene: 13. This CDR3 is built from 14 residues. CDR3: CASRTGRGYGGYTF. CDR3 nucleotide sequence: TGTGCCAGCCGGACAGGGAGGGGATATGGAGGCTACACCTTC.

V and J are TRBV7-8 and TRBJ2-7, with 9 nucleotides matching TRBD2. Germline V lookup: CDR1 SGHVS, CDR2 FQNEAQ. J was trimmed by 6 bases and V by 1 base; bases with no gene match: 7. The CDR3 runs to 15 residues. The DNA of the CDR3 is TGTGCCAGCAGCTTAGGTAGCGGGAGACTCGCCGAGCAGTACTTC. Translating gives CASSLGSGRLAEQYF. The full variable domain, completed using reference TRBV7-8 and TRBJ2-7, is GAGVSQSPRYKVAKRGQDVALRCDPISGHVSLFWYQQALGQGPEFLTYFQNEAQLDKSGLPSDRFFAERPEGSVSTLKIQRTQQEDSAVYLCASSLGSGRLAEQYFGPGTRLTVT.

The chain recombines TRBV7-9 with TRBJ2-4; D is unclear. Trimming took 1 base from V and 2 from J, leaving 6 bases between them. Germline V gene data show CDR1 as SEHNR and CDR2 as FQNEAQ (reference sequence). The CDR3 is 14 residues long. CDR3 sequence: CASSLETSKNIQYF. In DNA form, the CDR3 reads TGTGCCAGCAGCTTAGAAACCTCCAAAAACATTCAGTACTTC.

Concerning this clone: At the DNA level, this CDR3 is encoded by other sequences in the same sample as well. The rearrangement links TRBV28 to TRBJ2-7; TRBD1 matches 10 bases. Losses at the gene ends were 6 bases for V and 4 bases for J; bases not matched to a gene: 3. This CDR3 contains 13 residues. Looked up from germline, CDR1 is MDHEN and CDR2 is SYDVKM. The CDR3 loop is CASRSGQGYEQYF. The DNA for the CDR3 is TGTGCCAGCAGGTCGGGACAGGGGTACGAGCAGTACTTC.